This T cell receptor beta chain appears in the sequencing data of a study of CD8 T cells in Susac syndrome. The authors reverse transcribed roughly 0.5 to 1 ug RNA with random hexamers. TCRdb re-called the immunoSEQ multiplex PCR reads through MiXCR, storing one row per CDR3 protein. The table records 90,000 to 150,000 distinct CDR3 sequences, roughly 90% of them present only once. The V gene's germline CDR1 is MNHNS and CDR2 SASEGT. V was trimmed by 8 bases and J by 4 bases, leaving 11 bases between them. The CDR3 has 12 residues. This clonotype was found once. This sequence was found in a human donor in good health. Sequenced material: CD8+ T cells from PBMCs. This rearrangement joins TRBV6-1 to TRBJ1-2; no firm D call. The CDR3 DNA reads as TGTGCCAGCTCATGGGAAAGCTATGGCTACACCTTC. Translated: CASSWESYGYTF.